The clone carrying this T cell receptor beta chain was observed a few times. Its antigen remains unknown. The gene names here belong to mouse. The read ends 1 residue early relative to the CDR3; the germline J gene fills the gap. This table comes from immunoSEQ multiplex PCR, and its TCRdb copy is limited to in-frame clones, with some not included. The table records about 50,000 clones, 73% of them present only once. These data originate in a study of tissue T cells after allogeneic stem cell transplantation. Overall study findings and caveats: Which tissue TCRs were alloreactive or antigen-specific was not determined. Some clones might be persisting host cells. Shared clones across patients were few; motif clustering revealed tissue-specific shared signatures.

The germline V gene has CDR1 LGHNA and CDR2 YSYQKL. Trimming at V came to 2 bases and at J to 4 bases, leaving 5 bases not matched to a gene. The CDR3 length is 15 residues. The sequence came from a pool of C57BL/6 mice in good health. The chain couples TRBV2 to TRBJ2-7; 10 bases are shared with TRBD1. Sequencing was performed on sorted cells pooled from one or two spleens. CDR3 in amino acids: CASSQQDRGGYEQYF. CDR3 bases read: TGTGCCAGCAGCCAACAGGACAGGGGGGGTTATGAACAGTAC.